This TCR beta chain comes out of a study of human T cells and chemical hapten exposure. The study's findings and limits: Against controls, expanded TCRs gave rise to significantly more large CDR3 similarity clusters. The immune response of these alopecia patients might not match healthy individuals'.

This clonotype was seen at least ten times. The antigen is undetermined. Individual cDNA molecules (in the library) carried attached unique molecular identifiers. Each CDR3 protein is one row after TCRdb ran MiXCR on the RACE reads. The sample yields 62,000 or so distinct CDR3 sequences, approximately 10% seen once. Time point meaning: patch test 3, about 24 weeks after DPC sensitization. Treatment denoted: therapeutic diphenylcyclopropenone sensitization with weekly scalp DPC. The germline CDR1 and CDR2 sequences are SNHLY and FYNNEI. This CDR3 is 15 amino acids long. The trim removed 5 bases at V and 0 bases at J, leaving 1 base unmatched.

This chain uses TRBV2 with TRBJ2-2, with TRBD1 identical over 9 bases. This sequence originates from a woman aged 25 to 45 with alopecia areata. Some clones in this sample may be carry-over from other donors' samples. The starting material was whole blood, obtained in connection with sensitization to the hapten diphenylcyclopropenone (DPC). CDR3 sequence (DNA): TGTGCCAGCAGTTGGGACAGGGCGAACACCGGGGAGCTGTTTTTT. Translating it yields CASSWDRANTGELFF.